This T cell receptor beta chain was sequenced during a study of CD8+ T cells in alopecia areata. The overall study: Tofacitinib therapy took 6 to 18 months; 6 months off drug came after.

This CDR3 has 14 amino acids. The germline V gene has CDR1 SGHDT and CDR2 YYEEEE. Trimming shortened V by 1 base and J by 1 base, and 6 bases separated the two germline ends. cDNA prepared by RNA extraction and subsequent reverse transcription served as the template for sequencing. Produced via immunoSEQ multiplex PCR; TCRdb's table is partial and in-frame only. The sample yields 150,000 to 200,000 clones, about three fifths seen once. Treatment noted: oral pan-JAK inhibitor, 5-10 mg twice daily. The V call is TRBV5-6, the J call TRBJ2-1, with D possibly TRBD1 on 5 matching bases. This receptor was taken from a human donor with alopecia areata. The material was CD4+ T cells sorted from blood, obtained at week 24, from a patient treated with tofacitinib. CDR3 in amino acids: CASSLRGSYNEQFF. The CDR3 DNA reads as TGTGCCAGCAGCTTGAGGGGTTCCTACAATGAGCAGTTCTTC.